This TCR beta chain was obtained from a study of CD8 T cells in ankylosing spondylitis. This CDR3 has 15 amino acids. The V gene's germline CDR1 is LGHNA and CDR2 YNFKEQ. The V end was cut by 0 bases, the J end by 3 bases, with 12 bases between. The sample holds many counts of this clonotype. With molecular barcodes, quantitative 5'-RACE was used to make the TCR beta libraries. MiXCR, applied by TCRdb to the 5' RACE reads, yields one record per CDR3 protein. The sample carries 200,000 to 300,000 distinct CDR3 sequences, about 10% recorded once. The V and J genes are TRBV4-2 and TRBJ2-7; tentative D call: TRBD2 (6 bases). This TCR came from a male donor with ankylosing spondylitis or in good health (not recorded which). The sequenced sample consisted of blood, either unsorted or a sorted T cell fraction (not recorded which). CDR3 amino acids: CASSQEAGTYYEQYF. The DNA for the CDR3 is TGTGCCAGCAGCCAAGAGGCGGGAACCTACTACGAGCAGTACTTC.